This TCR beta chain comes out of a study of early T cells in non-severe SARS-CoV-2 infection. Molecules of cDNA were individually given unique molecular identifiers that were attached to them. TCRdb redid the calling of the 5' RACE reads with MiXCR, one entry per CDR3 protein. The sample lists tens of thousands of distinct CDR3 sequences, over 9.5% occurring once. The origin of this receptor is an adult who was a healthcare worker with PCR-confirmed SARS-CoV-2 infection or an uninfected control (not recorded which). The sample consisted of whole blood.

DNA of the CDR3: TGTGCCAGCAGCTTAGGGGGGACATCCTTCTCTGGCTACACCTTC. It specifies CASSLGGTSFSGYTF. The rearrangement uses TRBV7-3 and TRBJ1-2; D is perhaps TRBD1 (6 bases). The CDR3 extends over 15 amino acids. The germline V and J ends were trimmed by 2 bases and 7 bases, with 17 bases remaining between them. Germline V lookup: CDR1 SGHTA, CDR2 FQGTGA.